Listed below are T cell receptor beta chains from one sample, sequenced in a study of shared clonotypes between healthy human individuals. TCRdb's table, derived via immunoSEQ multiplex PCR, lists solely in-frame clones and lacks some. The sample carries around 2.5 million clones, roughly 93% recorded once. Material for sequencing was naive CD4+ T cells from PBMCs. Receptors were obtained from a man aged 18-30 years in good health. Some clones in this sample may be carry-over from other donors' samples. Both conserved end residues are part of each CDR3. Fields, in order: clone size, J gene, D gene, V gene, CDR3 protein, CDR3 DNA. The D gene is left open where the match is weak. Expanded clones are given a class, and other clones once, few, many or no size at all.

>.|TRBJ1-5|.|TRBV7-2
CASSLNREQPQHF
TGTGCCAGCAGCTTAAACAGGGAACAGCCCCAGCATTTT
>.|TRBJ2-1|.|TRBV30
CAWSVGGLEFF
TGTGCCTGGAGTGTAGGGGGGCTGGAGTTCTTC
>.|TRBJ1-4|.|TRBV19
CASSIVARGPNEKLFF
TGTGCCAGTAGTATAGTCGCCCGGGGCCCAAATGAAAAACTGTTTTTT
>.|TRBJ2-7|.|TRBV18
CASSPRGFEQYF
TGTGCCAGCTCACCTCGGGGGTTCGAGCAGTACTTC
>.|TRBJ1-4|.|TRBV7-2
CASSPHVDEKLFF
TGTGCCAGCAGCCCCCATGTGGATGAAAAACTGTTTTTT
>.|TRBJ1-2|.|TRBV6-5
CASSYLTANYGYTF
TGTGCCAGCAGTTACCTGACAGCTAACTATGGCTACACCTTC
>.|TRBJ1-3|.|TRBV7-6
CASSPTAPGNTIYF
TGTGCCAGCAGCCCGACAGCTCCTGGAAACACCATATATTTT
>.|TRBJ1-1|TRBD1|TRBV19
CASSMLGQTIMNTEAFF
TGTGCCAGTAGTATGTTGGGACAGACGATCATGAACACTGAAGCTTTCTTT
>.|TRBJ1-1|.|TRBV11-3
CASSLGRNTEAFF
TGTGCCAGCAGCTTAGGGCGGAACACTGAAGCTTTCTTT
>.|TRBJ2-5|TRBD1|TRBV5-1
CASSSTGGTAETQYF
TGCGCCAGCAGCTCCACAGGGGGCACGGCAGAGACCCAGTACTTC
>.|TRBJ2-3|.|TRBV27
CASSRLMAHYTDTQYF
TGTGCCAGCTCCCGACTAATGGCACACTACACAGATACGCAGTATTTT
>.|TRBJ2-2|.|TRBV9
CASTPTPDTGELFF
TGTGCCAGCACCCCTACCCCAGACACCGGGGAGCTGTTTTTT
>.|TRBJ2-5|.|TRBV14
CASSLTPRQSQETQYF
TGTGCCAGCAGCCTCACACCTCGGCAGTCACAAGAGACCCAGTACTTC
>.|TRBJ2-2|.|TRBV7-3
CASSSRSTGELFF
TGTGCCAGCAGCTCCAGGAGCACCGGGGAGCTGTTTTTT
>.|TRBJ2-7|TRBD2|TRBV5-1
CASSSGLGESYEQYF
TGCGCCAGCAGTTCGGGACTAGGGGAGTCCTACGAGCAGTACTTC
>.|TRBJ1-3|.|TRBV5-1
CASSLTGTAGNTIYF
TGCGCCAGCAGCTTAACAGGGACTGCCGGAAACACCATATATTTT
>.|TRBJ2-5|.|TRBV9
CASSRGQLETQYF
TGTGCCAGCAGCCGCGGGCAGTTAGAGACCCAGTACTTC
>.|TRBJ2-3|.|TRBV28
CASSGGRAQYF
TGTGCCAGCTCAGGGGGGAGGGCGCAGTATTTT
>.|TRBJ1-1|.|TRBV27
CASGKRPDGTEAFF
TGTGCCAGCGGTAAACGCCCCGACGGGACTGAAGCTTTCTTT
>.|TRBJ1-1|.|TRBV5-5
CASSPTGLRGTEAFF
TGTGCCAGCAGCCCAACGGGGCTGCGCGGCACTGAAGCTTTCTTT
>.|TRBJ1-1|TRBD1|TRBV7-2
CASSKPTGIEEAFF
TGTGCCAGCAGCAAACCGACAGGGATCGAGGAAGCTTTCTTT
>.|TRBJ2-5|.|TRBV5-4
CASRIYTGSETQYF
TGTGCCAGCAGGATTTACACAGGGTCAGAGACCCAGTACTTC
>.|TRBJ2-5|.|TRBV6-6
CASARAVQETQYF
TGTGCCAGCGCCAGAGCGGTCCAAGAGACCCAGTACTTC
>once|TRBJ2-6|.|TRBV6-5
CASSISVGRSNVLTF
TGTGCCAGCAGTATAAGCGTGGGAAGGTCCAACGTCCTGACTTTC
>.|TRBJ2-1|.|TRBV7-2
CASSLGPAAYNEQFF
TGTGCCAGCAGCTTGGGCCCAGCGGCCTACAATGAGCAGTTCTTC
>once|TRBJ2-7|TRBD1|TRBV19
CASRGGQNYEQYF
TGTGCCAGTAGAGGGGGACAGAACTACGAGCAGTACTTC
>.|TRBJ1-2|.|TRBV11-2
CASSLGRYGYTF
TGTGCCAGCAGCTTAGGCAGATATGGCTACACCTTC
>.|TRBJ2-7|.|TRBV30
CAWKASSGVYEQYF
TGTGCCTGGAAGGCTAGCTCAGGTGTCTACGAGCAGTACTTC
>.|TRBJ2-7|.|TRBV10-3
CAISESGTEQYF
TGTGCCATCAGTGAGTCTGGTACCGAGCAGTACTTC
>.|TRBJ1-6|.|TRBV7-9
CASSLVQDSPLHF
TGTGCCAGCAGCTTAGTCCAGGATTCACCCCTCCACTTT
>few|TRBJ1-2|TRBD1|TRBV19
CASSPRTGIAGYTF
TGTGCCAGTAGTCCAAGGACAGGGATTGCGGGCTACACCTTC
>.|TRBJ1-5|TRBD1|TRBV27
CASSLGQGTNQPQHF
TGTGCCAGCAGTTTGGGACAGGGAACCAATCAGCCCCAGCATTTT
>.|TRBJ2-2|TRBD2|TRBV27
CASGYSGRVAGELFF
TGTGCCAGCGGTTATAGCGGGAGGGTGGCCGGGGAGCTGTTTTTT
>.|TRBJ1-2|.|TRBV18
CASSPYPANYGYTF
TGTGCCAGCTCACCATATCCTGCTAACTATGGCTACACCTTC
>.|TRBJ2-2|TRBD1|TRBV29-1
CSVWTGLNTGELFF
TGCAGCGTCTGGACAGGCTTGAACACCGGGGAGCTGTTTTTT
>.|TRBJ2-7|TRBD2|TRBV9
CASSQTSGNPPDYEQYF
TGTGCCAGCAGCCAGACTAGCGGGAATCCCCCCGACTACGAGCAGTACTTC
>once|TRBJ2-1|TRBD2|TRBV10-3
CAISGWREGVPEQFF
TGTGCCATCAGTGGTTGGAGGGAGGGCGTGCCTGAGCAGTTCTTC
>.|TRBJ1-1|.|TRBV4-2
CASSQDLAGASEAFF
TGTGCCAGCAGCCAAGATCTCGCGGGGGCCAGTGAAGCTTTCTTT
>.|TRBJ2-1|.|TRBV9
CASSAPGPRLGEQFF
TGTGCCAGCAGCGCGCCGGGACCCCGATTGGGGGAGCAGTTCTTC
>.|TRBJ2-3|.|TRBV5-4
CASSLGEARVYF
TGTGCCAGCAGCTTGGGGGAGGCAAGAGTGTATTTT
>.|TRBJ2-1|.|TRBV7-3
CASSLSQAAVNEQFF
TGTGCCAGCAGCTTATCGCAGGCAGCGGTCAATGAGCAGTTCTTC
>.|TRBJ2-7|TRBD1|TRBV9
CASSTSTGVGYEQYF
TGTGCCAGCAGCACCTCGACAGGGGTAGGGTATGAGCAGTACTTC
>.|TRBJ2-7|TRBD2|TRBV10-3
CAISVGGRVYEQYF
TGTGCCATCAGTGTCGGCGGGAGGGTCTACGAGCAGTACTTC
>.|TRBJ1-2|.|TRBV6-1
CASSEIGGTGSRTF
TGTGCCAGCAGTGAAATTGGGGGGACGGGATCGAGGACCTTC